This T cell receptor beta chain was recorded in a study of blood T cells in healthy people across ages. Study-wide background: Template switching retrieved approximately one barcoded beta molecule for each two T cells.

In the case of this clonotype: The antigen is undetermined.

V lost 2 bases and J 0 bases, leaving 9 bases between the germline ends. The CDR3 is 15 amino acids. Germline CDR1 WNHNN, CDR2 SYGVQD (reference sequence). Overall study results and limits: Naive T cell percentage showed a strong correlation with TCR beta diversity. Across the age range, TCR beta diversity per million T cells fell in a roughly linear way.

Together with a sample-barcoded 5' primer, a J-beta primer mix was included in a second PCR lasting roughly 6 to 12 cycles. Every sample returned 2.5 million or more CDR3-containing paired-end reads. TCRdb re-derived calls from the 5' RACE reads in MiXCR, one entry per CDR3 protein. This sample has roughly 650,000 distinct CDR3 sequences; about a third occur once, and the top ten carry 15% to 19%. The specimen was blood. This TCR was recovered from a woman older than 75 in good health. The genes are TRBV10-1 and TRBJ2-3; D ambiguous. CDR3 amino acids: CASSENSLSTDTQYF. CDR3 nucleotide sequence: TGCGCCAGCAGTGAGAACAGCCTCAGCACAGATACGCAGTATTTT.